The next 31 T cell receptor beta chains were all read from a single sample in a study of shared clonotypes between healthy human individuals. Method: immunoSEQ multiplex PCR; TCRdb's copy keeps in-frame clones and lacks some. In the table there are millions of clones, around nine tenths of which are singletons. The sample consisted of naive CD4+ T cells sorted from blood. Subset described: CD45RA+ positively selected. The receptors derive from a man aged 18-30 years in good health.

The chain is built from TRBV19 and TRBJ1-1; D uncertain. From germline, CDR1 is LNHDA and CDR2 SQIVND (reference sequence). V was clipped by 7 bases and J by 4 bases, with 16 bases between them. The CDR3 has 14 amino acids. In DNA form, the CDR3 reads TGTGCCAGTAATCTCCCGGGCCCCCCCACTGAAGCTTTCTTT. As protein: CASNLPGPPTEAFF.

The chain uses TRBV6-6 and TRBJ1-2, with 8 bases identical to TRBD1. Trimming cost V 2 bases and J 2 bases; bases outside gene matches: 7. The CDR3 loop spans 16 amino acids. The germline V gene encodes CDR1 MNHNY and CDR2 SVGAGI (reference sequence). The chain's CDR3 is CASSYRGTGTNYGYTF. The CDR3 DNA reads TGTGCCAGCAGTTACCGCGGGACAGGAACAAACTATGGCTACACCTTC.

The chain links TRBV5-5 to TRBJ2-4, with D possibly TRBD2 on 6 matching bases. CDR3 length: 16 residues. The germline CDR1 and CDR2 sequences are SGHKS and YYEKEE (reference sequence). Trimming left V 0 bases short and J 0 bases short, with 10 bases between. The CDR3 here is CASSLVWGLAKNIQYF. The CDR3 DNA reads as TGTGCCAGCAGCTTGGTATGGGGACTAGCCAAAAACATTCAGTACTTC.

Of note for this clone: Other DNA sequences in this specimen translate into the identical CDR3. This rearrangement joins TRBV11-2 to TRBJ1-2; D might be TRBD1 (5 bases). The CDR3 contains 13 residues. V shed 4 bases and J shed 5 bases, with 11 bases lying between them. CDR1 is SGHAT, CDR2 FQNNGV, per germline. The CDR3 sequence: CASSSGGDYGYTF. The CDR3 DNA reads as TGTGCCAGCAGCTCCGGGGGTGATTATGGCTACACCTTC.

The chain is built from TRBV5-1 and TRBJ2-1, with D perhaps TRBD2 (5 bases). Germline assignment: CDR1 SGHRS and CDR2 YFSETQ. The CDR3 is made up of 14 amino acids. V was trimmed by 4 bases and J by 3 bases, leaving 11 bases between them. The CDR3 spells CASSEAGDYNEQFF. As DNA, the CDR3 is TGCGCCAGCAGCGAGGCCGGGGACTACAATGAGCAGTTCTTC.

This clone showed up just a few times. The CDR3 bases are TGTGCCAGCAGCTCCGGACAGGGGGGCGGGGAGCTGTTTTTT. It encodes CASSSGQGGGELFF. The chain links TRBV5-4 to TRBJ2-2, with TRBD1 matching over 10 bases. The V and J ends lost 3 bases and 7 bases, in that order; junction bases with no gene match: 3. CDR1 and CDR2 from the germline V gene are SGHNT and YYREEE (reference sequence). The CDR3 is made up of 14 amino acids.

The chain joins TRBV7-9 to TRBJ1-4; a weak D match, TRBD1 (5 bases). Between the trimmed V and J ends, which lost 5 bases and 7 bases, there was a span of 11 bases. Per germline, CDR1 SEHNR and CDR2 FQNEAQ (reference sequence). CDR3 length: 13 amino acids. In DNA, the CDR3 is TGTGCCAGCAGCCGGGACCCGCCTGAAAAACTGTTTTTT. Encoded protein: CASSRDPPEKLFF. The variable domain in full, completed from reference TRBV7-9 and TRBJ1-4, reads DTGVSQNPRHKITKRGQNVTFRCDPISEHNRLYWYRQTLGQGPEFLTYFQNEAQLEKSRLLSDRFSAERPKGSFSTLEIQRTEQGDSAMYLCASSRDPPEKLFFGSGTQLSVL.

This chain connects TRBV6-6 to TRBJ1-6; no reliable D call. CDR3 length equals 12 residues. The germline gives CDR1 MNHNY, CDR2 SVGAGI (reference sequence). Trimming took 2 bases from V and 7 from J, leaving 3 bases between them. The CDR3 here is CASSYENSPLHF. CDR3 DNA sequence: TGTGCCAGCAGTTACGAGAATTCACCCCTCCACTTT.

The CDR3, as DNA: TGTGCCAGCAGAACCGGGACACCCATTTCCCACGAGCAGTACTTC. Residues: CASRTGTPISHEQYF. The chain carries TRBV6-5 and TRBJ2-7; D is possibly TRBD1 (6 bases). V lost 6 bases, J lost 5 bases, and 20 bases lay in between. CDR3 length: 15 amino acids. Germline V gene lookup returns CDR1 MNHEY and CDR2 SVGAGI.

This chain joins TRBV2 and TRBJ1-3; TRBD1 might be the D (6 bases). CDR3 size: 14 residues. CDR1 is SNHLY, CDR2 FYNNEI, per germline. With 10 bases removed from V and 3 bases from J, the gap between germline ends came to 16 bases. The CDR3 nucleotides are TGTGCCACCAGGCCGGGGGCTGATGGAAACACCATATATTTT. This encodes CATRPGADGNTIYF. The whole variable domain, filled in from reference TRBV2 and TRBJ1-3, reads EPEVTQTPSHQVTQMGQEVILRCVPISNHLYFYWYRQILGQKVEFLVSFYNNEISEKSEIFDDQFSVERPDGSNFTLKIRSTKLEDSAMYFCATRPGADGNTIYFGEGSWLTVV.

The rearrangement links TRBV5-4 to TRBJ2-5; D unclear. CDR3 length: 14 amino acids. Germline V gives CDR1 SGHNT, CDR2 YYREEE (reference sequence). Trimming stripped 0 bases from V and 5 bases from J, with 11 bases between. The DNA of the CDR3 is TGTGCCAGCAGCTTGGATAGGACCAGCGAGACCCAGTACTTC. It specifies CASSLDRTSETQYF.

The chain couples TRBV18 to TRBJ2-7, with D perhaps TRBD1 (6 bases). V shed 3 bases and J shed 0 bases, with 9 bases lying between them. CDR3 length: 14 residues. The germline gives CDR1 KGHSH, CDR2 LQKENI. CDR3 nucleotide sequence: TGTGCCAGCTCACCGCTAGGGGGCTCCTACGAGCAGTACTTC. Amino acids: CASSPLGGSYEQYF.

The chain employs TRBV7-9 and TRBJ1-3, with D hard to call. The length of the CDR3 is 15 residues. Trimming took 1 base from V and 0 from J, leaving 7 bases between them. CDR1 is SEHNR, CDR2 FQNEAQ, per germline (reference sequence). The CDR3 spells CASSLDLTSGNTIYF. In DNA, the CDR3 is TGTGCCAGCAGCTTAGATCTAACCTCTGGAAACACCATATATTTT.

The chain uses TRBV23-1 and TRBJ2-7, with 11 bases identical to TRBD1. TRBV23-1 is placed among ORFs of uncertain function. This CDR3 comprises 17 residues. V dropped 6 bases and J dropped 7; count of bases not matched to a gene: 17. The CDR3 coding sequence is TGCGCCAGCAGGGACAGGGGGCGGCCCTGCGCCCGGCGGGAGCAGTACTTC. Translated, it gives CASRDRGRPCARREQYF.

A remark on this clone: This specimen includes other DNA sequences encoding the same CDR3. The chain is built from TRBV5-1 and TRBJ2-7; D is possibly TRBD1 or TRBD2 (6 bases each). Trimming left V 5 bases short and J 3 bases short, with 15 bases between. Germline CDR1 SGHRS, CDR2 YFSETQ. The CDR3 loop spans 14 amino acids. The DNA for the CDR3 is TGCGCCAGCAGTGGAGGGGGGCTCAGCTACGAGCAGTACTTC. Its translation is CASSGGGLSYEQYF.

The chain links TRBV5-4 to TRBJ2-5, with D possibly TRBD2 on 6 matching bases. The CDR3 length is 14 residues. Looked up from germline, CDR1 is SGHNT and CDR2 is YYREEE (reference sequence). Trimming pared 3 bases from V and 5 bases from J, leaving 14 bases between. CDR3 sequence reads: CASSSLAAKETQYF. CDR3 DNA sequence: TGTGCCAGCAGCTCCTTAGCGGCCAAGGAGACCCAGTACTTC.

This chain links TRBV14 with TRBJ2-2, with D perhaps TRBD1 (5 bases). Per the germline V gene, CDR1 is SGHDN and CDR2 is FVKESK. CDR3 length: 15 amino acids. V was cut by 3 bases and J by 1 base, with 9 bases left in between. In DNA, the CDR3 is TGTGCCAGCAGCCAGGCCCAGGGGAACACCGGGGAGCTGTTTTTT. Its translation: CASSQAQGNTGELFF.

This chain uses TRBV30 with TRBJ1-1; no reliable D call. The germline CDR1 and CDR2 sequences are GTSNPN and SVGIG (reference sequence). The CDR3 spans 18 residues. Between the trimmed V and J ends, which lost 0 bases and 1 base, there was a span of 21 bases. The CDR3 spells CAWSVLRRTVARNTEAFF. CDR3 coding DNA: TGTGCCTGGAGTGTATTACGTCGTACAGTGGCTCGGAACACTGAAGCTTTCTTT.

The chain is built from TRBV28 and TRBJ1-6; 8 nucleotides agree with TRBD1. The CDR3 runs to 14 residues. J lost 10 bases, V lost 3 bases, and 5 bases had no gene match. The germline V gene has CDR1 MDHEN and CDR2 SYDVKM. The DNA for the CDR3 is TGTGCCAGCAGTTTGGCGGGACAGGTATCACCCCTCCACTTT. Encoded protein: CASSLAGQVSPLHF. Drawing the rest from reference TRBV28 and TRBJ1-6, the complete variable domain is DVKVTQSSRYLVKRTGEKVFLECVQDMDHENMFWYRQDPGLGLRLIYFSYDVKMKEKGDIPEGYSVSREKKERFSLILESASTNQTSMYLCASSLAGQVSPLHFGNGTRLTVT.

The chain is built from TRBV5-4 and TRBJ2-3; D is uncertain. Per the germline V gene, CDR1 is SGHNT and CDR2 is YYREEE (reference sequence). The CDR3 totals 12 residues. V gave up 7 bases and J gave up 7 bases, with 13 bases separating them. This CDR3 is CASYQDVNTQYF. CDR3 nucleotides: TGTGCCAGCTACCAAGATGTCAATACGCAGTATTTT.

A remark on this clone: This specimen includes other DNA sequences encoding the same CDR3. J is TRBJ2-7 and V is TRBV5-1; 12 positions match TRBD2. V lost 4 bases, J lost 2 bases, and 1 base stayed unmatched. Germline CDR1 reads SGHRS; CDR2 reads YFSETQ. The CDR3 runs 14 residues. The CDR3 DNA sequence: TGCGCCAGCAGCCGGACTAGCGGGGCCTACGAGCAGTACTTC. It specifies CASSRTSGAYEQYF.

This clone was counted between two and nine times. V gene TRBV27 combines with J gene TRBJ1-6; 9 bases fit TRBD1. CDR1 and CDR2 (germline): MNHEY, SMNVEV (reference sequence). The CDR3 contains 14 residues. V lost 7 bases, J lost 9 bases, and 7 bases stayed unmatched. This CDR3 is CASKGDRAGSPLHF. CDR3 sequence (DNA): TGTGCCAGCAAGGGGGACAGGGCCGGTTCACCCCTCCACTTT.

This chain links TRBV7-3 with TRBJ2-3; D possibly uses TRBD1 or TRBD2 (6 bases each). This CDR3 has 14 amino acids. V lost 5 bases to trimming and J lost 5 bases, with 14 bases between them. Per the germline V gene, CDR1 is SGHTA and CDR2 is FQGTGA. The chain's CDR3 is CASSGGGGRDTQYF. CDR3 DNA sequence: TGTGCCAGCAGCGGAGGAGGGGGTCGAGATACGCAGTATTTT.

The chain joins TRBV6-6 to TRBJ2-1, with 8 nucleotides matching TRBD2. The CDR3 loop spans 14 amino acids. Germline CDR1 and CDR2: MNHNY and SVGAGI (reference sequence). The trim removed 8 bases at V and 9 bases at J, leaving 12 bases unmatched. This CDR3 reads CASQSKREHAEQFF. CDR3 DNA: TGTGCCAGCCAATCCAAGCGGGAGCACGCTGAGCAGTTCTTC.

The CDR3 loop is CASSLGLAGAGLDTQYF. CDR3 in DNA: TGTGCCAGCAGCCTGGGACTAGCGGGGGCGGGATTGGATACGCAGTATTTT. V usage is TRBV7-9 and J usage is TRBJ2-3; 14 positions match TRBD2. Germline V gives CDR1 SEHNR, CDR2 FQNEAQ (reference sequence). V was pared by 5 bases and J by 6 bases, with 10 bases of the junction left unmatched. This CDR3 contains 17 residues.

The rearrangement links TRBV28 to TRBJ1-2, with D possibly TRBD1 on 6 matching bases. The CDR3 contains 14 residues. V dropped 5 bases and J dropped 8 bases, with 18 bases sitting between them. Germline V gene sequence: CDR1 MDHEN, CDR2 SYDVKM. The CDR3 loop reads CASSLVKTGLGYTF. CDR3 coding DNA: TGTGCCAGCAGTCTAGTTAAAACAGGGTTAGGCTACACCTTC.

The chain joins TRBV7-2 to TRBJ2-2; tentatively, D is TRBD1 (7 bases). This CDR3 is 15 amino acids long. Trimming cost V 5 bases and J 5 bases, with 15 bases left between them. Germline CDR1 and CDR2: SGHTA and FQGNSA. DNA for the CDR3: TGTGCCAGCAGCGTGATCAGGGGGGCAACCGGGGAGCTGTTTTTT. This translates into CASSVIRGATGELFF.

As regards this clone: Other nucleotide sequences from this sample produce the same CDR3. The rearrangement joins TRBV7-8 to TRBJ2-3; 9 bases match TRBD2. CDR3 size: 15 residues. CDR1 SGHVS and CDR2 FQNEAQ come from the germline V gene. V shed 3 bases and J 1 base; nucleotides not matched to a gene: 2. CDR3 sequence reads: CASSFRLAGTDTQYF. The CDR3 DNA sequence: TGTGCCAGCAGCTTCCGACTAGCGGGCACAGATACGCAGTATTTT.

The chain carries TRBV15 and TRBJ2-5; D is unresolved. Trimming stripped 5 bases from V and 5 bases from J, with 15 bases between. This CDR3 spans 14 amino acids. Germline V gene sequence: CDR1 LNHNV, CDR2 YYDKDF (reference sequence). The CDR3 DNA sequence: TGTGCCACCAGCTTCCGGACCCTTCGGGAGACCCAGTACTTC. Its protein product is CATSFRTLRETQYF. The variable domain in full, with the rest retrieved from reference TRBV15 and TRBJ2-5, is DAMVIQNPRYQVTQFGKPVTLSCSQTLNHNVMYWYQQKSSQAPKLLFHYYDKDFNNEADTPDNFQSRRPNTSFCFLDIRSPGLGDTAMYLCATSFRTLRETQYFGPGTRLLVL.

On this clone itself: This same CDR3 is encoded by further DNA sequences in the sample. The chain combines TRBV28 with TRBJ2-2; unclear D gene. This CDR3 is 12 amino acids long. The V end was cut by 1 base, the J end by 6 bases, with 3 bases between. The germline V gene encodes CDR1 MDHEN and CDR2 SYDVKM. CDR3 nucleotides: TGTGCCAGCAGTTTATATCCCGGGGAGCTGTTTTTT. Amino acid sequence: CASSLYPGELFF.

The V and J genes are TRBV12-2 and TRBJ1-3. TRBV12-2 is a documented pseudogene. The CDR3 runs to 16 residues. The CDR3 nucleotides are TGTGCAAGTCGCTTAGTAAGGGAAGGTCTTGGAAACACCATATATTTT. Translating gives CASRLVREGLGNTIYF.